The next 2 T cell receptor beta chains were all read from a single sample in a study of T cells in Graves' hyperthyroidism and ophthalmopathy. What was amplified from RNA transcripts were TCR beta CDR3 regions. HTBI primers were used for first-round RT-PCR of the TCR CDR3. MiXCR, applied by TCRdb to the multiplex PCR reads, yields one record per CDR3 protein. The data hold about 290,000 distinct CDR3 sequences, with about 13% observed a single time. Sequenced input: blood. The receptors come from a woman aged 40 to 55 with Graves' hyperthyroidism.

The chain carries TRBV24-1 and TRBJ2-3; 9 bases agree with TRBD1. Trimming removed 3 bases from V and 7 bases from J; junction bases left unmatched: 10. Germline-derived CDR1 and CDR2 are KGHDR and SFDVKD. The CDR3 sequence is 16 residues long. CDR3 nucleotides: TGTGCCACCAGTGATCACCAGGACAGGGGATTGAATACGCAGTATTTT. Protein sequence: CATSDHQDRGLNTQYF.

This clonotype appeared a few times. V and J are TRBV5-1 and TRBJ1-3, with 12 positions matching TRBD1. The CDR3 covers 19 residues. Germline CDR1 reads SGHRS; CDR2 reads YFSETQ. J was trimmed by 0 bases and V by 5 bases; bases with no gene match: 12. The CDR3, as DNA: TGCGCCAGCAGTACCGGGACAGGGGGCTCCCTTAGCTCTGGAAACACCATATATTTT. This gives the protein CASSTGTGGSLSSGNTIYF.